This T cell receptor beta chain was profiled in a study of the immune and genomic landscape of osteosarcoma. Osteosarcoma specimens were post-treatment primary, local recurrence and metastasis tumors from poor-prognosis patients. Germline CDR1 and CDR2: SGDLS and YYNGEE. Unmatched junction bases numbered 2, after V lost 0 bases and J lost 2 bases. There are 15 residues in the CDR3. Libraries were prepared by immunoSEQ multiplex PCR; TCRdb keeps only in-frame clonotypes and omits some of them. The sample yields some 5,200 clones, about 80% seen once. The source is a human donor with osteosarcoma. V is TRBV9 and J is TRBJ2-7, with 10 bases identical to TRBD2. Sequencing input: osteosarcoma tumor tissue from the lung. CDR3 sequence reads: CASSVGGLAAYEQYF. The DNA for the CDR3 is TGTGCCAGCAGCGTAGGCGGACTAGCGGCCTACGAGCAGTACTTC. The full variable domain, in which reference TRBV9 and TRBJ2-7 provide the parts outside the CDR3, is DSGVTQTPKHLITATGQRVTLRCSPRSGDLSVYWYQQSLDQGLQFLIQYYNGEERAKGNILERFSAQQFPDLHSELNLSSLELGDSALYFCASSVGGLAAYEQYFGPGTRLTVT.